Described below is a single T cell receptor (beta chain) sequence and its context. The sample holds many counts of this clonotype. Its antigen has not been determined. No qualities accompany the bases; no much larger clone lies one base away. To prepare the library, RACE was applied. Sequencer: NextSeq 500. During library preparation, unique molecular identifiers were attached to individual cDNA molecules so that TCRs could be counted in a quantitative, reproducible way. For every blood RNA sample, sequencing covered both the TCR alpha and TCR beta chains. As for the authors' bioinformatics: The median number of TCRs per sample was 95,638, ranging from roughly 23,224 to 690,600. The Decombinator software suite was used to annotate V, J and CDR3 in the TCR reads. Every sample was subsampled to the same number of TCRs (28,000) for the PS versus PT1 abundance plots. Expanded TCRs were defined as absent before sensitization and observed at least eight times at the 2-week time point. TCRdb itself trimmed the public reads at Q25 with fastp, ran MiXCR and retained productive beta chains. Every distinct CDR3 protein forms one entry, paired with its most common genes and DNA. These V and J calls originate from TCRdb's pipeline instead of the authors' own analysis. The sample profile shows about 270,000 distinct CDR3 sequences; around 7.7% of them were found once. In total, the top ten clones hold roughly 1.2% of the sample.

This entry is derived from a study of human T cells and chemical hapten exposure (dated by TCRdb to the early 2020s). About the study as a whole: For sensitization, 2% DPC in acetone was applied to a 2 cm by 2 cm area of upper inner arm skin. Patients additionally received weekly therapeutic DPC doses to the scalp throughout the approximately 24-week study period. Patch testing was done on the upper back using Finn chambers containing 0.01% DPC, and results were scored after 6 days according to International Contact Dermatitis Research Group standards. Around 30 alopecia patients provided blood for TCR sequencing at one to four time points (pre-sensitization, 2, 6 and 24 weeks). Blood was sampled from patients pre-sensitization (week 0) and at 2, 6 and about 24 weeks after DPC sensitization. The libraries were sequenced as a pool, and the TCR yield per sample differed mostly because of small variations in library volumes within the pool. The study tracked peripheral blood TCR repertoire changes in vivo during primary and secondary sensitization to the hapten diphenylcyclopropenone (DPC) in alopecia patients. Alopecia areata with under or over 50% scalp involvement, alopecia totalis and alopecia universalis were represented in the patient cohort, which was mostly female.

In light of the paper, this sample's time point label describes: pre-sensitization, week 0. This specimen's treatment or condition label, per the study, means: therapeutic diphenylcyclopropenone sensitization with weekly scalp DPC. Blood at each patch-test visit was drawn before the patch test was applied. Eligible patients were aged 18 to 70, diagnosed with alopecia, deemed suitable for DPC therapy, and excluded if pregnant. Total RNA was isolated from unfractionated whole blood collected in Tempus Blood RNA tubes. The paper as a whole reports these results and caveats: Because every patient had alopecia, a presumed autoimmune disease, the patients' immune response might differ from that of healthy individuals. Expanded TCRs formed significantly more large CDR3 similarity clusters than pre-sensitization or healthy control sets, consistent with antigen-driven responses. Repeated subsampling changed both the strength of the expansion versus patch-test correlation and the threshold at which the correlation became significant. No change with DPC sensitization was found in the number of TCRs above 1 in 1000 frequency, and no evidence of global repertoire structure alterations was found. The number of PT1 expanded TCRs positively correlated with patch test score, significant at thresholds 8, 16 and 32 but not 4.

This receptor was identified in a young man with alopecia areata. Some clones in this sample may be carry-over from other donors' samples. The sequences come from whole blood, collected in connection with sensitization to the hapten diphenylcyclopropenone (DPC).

CDR3 protein: CASSPGRGRGDPSTDTQYF. The DNA sequence is as follows: TGTGCCAGCAGCCCCGGTAGGGGGCGGGGGGACCCCAGCACAGATACGCAGTATTTT. The chain employs TRBV4-2 and TRBJ2-3; the D gene is perhaps TRBD2, on 8 matching bases. CDR1 and CDR2, per the germline V gene, are LGHNA and YNFKEQ. The CDR3, from cysteine to phenylalanine, totals 19 residues. Of the read, only the CDR3 DNA is kept; its 57 bases are in frame from base 1. V is pared back by 4 bases and J by 0 bases, with 23 bases lying between the germline termini.